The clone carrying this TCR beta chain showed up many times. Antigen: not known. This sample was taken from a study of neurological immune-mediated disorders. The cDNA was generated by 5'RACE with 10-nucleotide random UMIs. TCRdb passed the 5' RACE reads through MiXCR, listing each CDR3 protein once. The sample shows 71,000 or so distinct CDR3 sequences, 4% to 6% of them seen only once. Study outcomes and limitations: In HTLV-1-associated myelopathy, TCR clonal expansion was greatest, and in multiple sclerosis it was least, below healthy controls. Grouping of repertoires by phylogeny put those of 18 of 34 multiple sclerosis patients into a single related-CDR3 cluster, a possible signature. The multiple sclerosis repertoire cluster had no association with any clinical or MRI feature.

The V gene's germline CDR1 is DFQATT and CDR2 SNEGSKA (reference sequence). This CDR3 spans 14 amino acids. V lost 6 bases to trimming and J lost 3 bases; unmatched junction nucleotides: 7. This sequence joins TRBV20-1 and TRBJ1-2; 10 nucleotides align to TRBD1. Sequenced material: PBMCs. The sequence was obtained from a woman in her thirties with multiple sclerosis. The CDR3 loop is CSARGGQGYYGYTF. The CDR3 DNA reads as TGCAGTGCCAGGGGGGGACAGGGGTACTATGGCTACACCTTC.